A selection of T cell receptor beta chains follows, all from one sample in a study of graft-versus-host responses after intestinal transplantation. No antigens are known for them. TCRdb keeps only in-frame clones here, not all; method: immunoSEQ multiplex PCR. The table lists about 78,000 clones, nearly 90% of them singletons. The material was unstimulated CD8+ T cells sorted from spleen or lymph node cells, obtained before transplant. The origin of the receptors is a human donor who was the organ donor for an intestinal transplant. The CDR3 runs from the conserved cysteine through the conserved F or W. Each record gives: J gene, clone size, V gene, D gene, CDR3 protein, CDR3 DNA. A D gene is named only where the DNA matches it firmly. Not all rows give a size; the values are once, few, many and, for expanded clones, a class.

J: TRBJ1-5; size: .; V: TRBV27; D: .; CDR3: CASSLEADSNQPQHF; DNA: TGTGCCAGCAGTTTAGAGGCTGATAGCAATCAGCCCCAGCATTTT
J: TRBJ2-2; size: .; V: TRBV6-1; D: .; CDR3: CASSEKPRGPTGELFF; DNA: TGTGCCAGCAGCGAAAAACCCCGGGGTCCCACCGGGGAGCTGTTTTTT
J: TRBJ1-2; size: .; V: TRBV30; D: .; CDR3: CAWTGDIPTNYGYTF; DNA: TGTGCCTGGACAGGTGATATACCGACTAACTATGGCTACACCTTC
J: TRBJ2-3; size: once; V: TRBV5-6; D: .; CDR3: CASSLYFMTDTQYF; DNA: TGTGCCAGCAGCTTGTACTTTATGACAGATACGCAGTATTTT
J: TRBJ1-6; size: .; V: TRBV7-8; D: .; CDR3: CASSPTTGHNNSPLHF; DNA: TGTGCCAGCAGCCCAACGACAGGCCACAATAATTCACCCCTCCACTTT
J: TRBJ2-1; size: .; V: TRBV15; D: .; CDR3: CATNQWGGDNEQFF; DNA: TGTGCCACCAACCAGTGGGGGGGCGACAATGAGCAGTTCTTC
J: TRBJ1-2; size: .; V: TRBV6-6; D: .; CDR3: CASSPNSYGYTF; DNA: TGTGCCAGCAGCCCTAACAGCTATGGCTACACCTTC
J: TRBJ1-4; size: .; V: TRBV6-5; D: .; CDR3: CATMSTADEKLFF; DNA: TGTGCCACCATGAGCACAGCGGATGAAAAACTGTTTTTT
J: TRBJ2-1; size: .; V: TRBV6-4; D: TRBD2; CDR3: CASSDGAGGGHNEQFF; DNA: TGTGCCAGCAGTGATGGAGCGGGGGGCGGGCACAATGAGCAGTTCTTC
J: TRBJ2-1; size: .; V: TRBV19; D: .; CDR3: CASSIDREGDEQFF; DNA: TGTGCCAGTAGTATAGATCGCGAGGGGGATGAGCAGTTCTTC
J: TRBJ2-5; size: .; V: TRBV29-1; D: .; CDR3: CSVDTSNQETQYF; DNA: TGCAGCGTTGATACTAGCAACCAAGAGACCCAGTACTTC
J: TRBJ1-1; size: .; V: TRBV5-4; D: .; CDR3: CASSFDYQAEAFF; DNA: TGTGCCAGCAGCTTTGACTACCAGGCTGAAGCTTTCTTT
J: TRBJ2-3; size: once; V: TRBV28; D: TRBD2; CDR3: CASSFDSGGTDTQYF; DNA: TGTGCCAGCAGTTTTGATAGCGGGGGGACAGATACGCAGTATTTT
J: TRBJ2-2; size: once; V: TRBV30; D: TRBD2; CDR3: CAWIGMSSGVENGELFF; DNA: TGTGCCTGGATCGGAATGTCTAGCGGGGTTGAAAACGGGGAGCTGTTTTTT
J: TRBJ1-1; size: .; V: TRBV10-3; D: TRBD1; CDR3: CAISEVGTGGINTEAFF; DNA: TGTGCCATCAGTGAGGTTGGCACAGGGGGAATTAACACTGAAGCTTTCTTT
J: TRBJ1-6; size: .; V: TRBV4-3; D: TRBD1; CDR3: CASSQSGTGRSPLHF; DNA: TGCGCCAGCAGCCAGTCCGGGACAGGGAGATCACCCCTCCACTTT
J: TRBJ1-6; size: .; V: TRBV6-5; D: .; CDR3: CASSYGAGAYNSPLHF; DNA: TGTGCCAGCAGTTACGGGGCAGGGGCCTATAATTCACCCCTCCACTTT
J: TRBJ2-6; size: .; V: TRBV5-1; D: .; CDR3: CASSLTAGSSGANVLTF; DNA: TGCGCCAGCAGCTTGACGGCGGGATCCTCTGGGGCCAACGTCCTGACTTTC
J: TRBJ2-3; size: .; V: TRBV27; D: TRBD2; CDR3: CASSWGAGGGDTQYF; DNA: TGTGCCAGCAGTTGGGGAGCGGGGGGTGGAGATACGCAGTATTTT
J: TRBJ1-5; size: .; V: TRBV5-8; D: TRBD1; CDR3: CASSWGTGANQPQHF; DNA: TGTGCCAGCAGCTGGGGGACAGGGGCAAATCAGCCCCAGCATTTT
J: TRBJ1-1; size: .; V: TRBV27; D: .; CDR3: CASLGRGGTEAFF; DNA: TGTGCCAGCCTCGGACGGGGAGGCACTGAAGCTTTCTTT
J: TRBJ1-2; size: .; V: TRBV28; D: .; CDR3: CASRGPNYGYTF; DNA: TGTGCCAGCAGGGGGCCTAACTATGGCTACACCTTC
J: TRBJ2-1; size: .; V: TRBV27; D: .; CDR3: CASSPQYNEQFF; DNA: TGTGCCAGCAGTCCCCAGTACAATGAGCAGTTCTTC
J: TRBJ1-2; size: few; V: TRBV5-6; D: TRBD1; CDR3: CASSHELQGAGGYTF; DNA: TGTGCCAGCAGCCACGAGCTACAGGGGGCAGGAGGCTACACCTTC
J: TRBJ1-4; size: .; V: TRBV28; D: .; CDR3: CASSSPPVTTNEKLFF; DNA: TGTGCCAGCAGTTCACCCCCAGTAACAACTAATGAAAAACTGTTTTTT
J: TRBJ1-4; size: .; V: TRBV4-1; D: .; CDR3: CASSRDRDIEKLFF; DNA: TGCGCCAGCAGCCGAGACCGGGATATTGAAAAACTGTTTTTT
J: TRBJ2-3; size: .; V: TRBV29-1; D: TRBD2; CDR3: CSAKRTSGDTDTQYF; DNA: TGCAGCGCCAAAAGGACTAGCGGGGACACAGATACGCAGTATTTT
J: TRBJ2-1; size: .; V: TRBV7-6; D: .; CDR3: CASSLAPRSGYPYNEQFF; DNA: TGTGCCAGCAGCTTAGCGCCAAGGTCAGGGTACCCCTACAATGAGCAGTTCTTC
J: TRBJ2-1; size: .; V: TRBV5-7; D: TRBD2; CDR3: CASSLWSSGEQFF; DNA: TGTGCCAGCAGCTTGTGGTCTAGCGGTGAGCAGTTCTTC
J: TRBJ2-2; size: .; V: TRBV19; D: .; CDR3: CASSIWQGNTGELFF; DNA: TGTGCCAGTAGTATCTGGCAGGGTAACACCGGGGAGCTGTTTTTT
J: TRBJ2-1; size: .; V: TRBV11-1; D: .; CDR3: CASSLNVGYNEQFF; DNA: TGTGCCAGCAGCTTGAACGTCGGTTACAATGAGCAGTTCTTC
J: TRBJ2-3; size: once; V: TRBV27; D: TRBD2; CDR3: CASSLSGGAVVVSTDTQYF; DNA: TGTGCCAGCAGTCTCAGCGGGGGGGCCGTGGTTGTTAGCACAGATACGCAGTATTTT
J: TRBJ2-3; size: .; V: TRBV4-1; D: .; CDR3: CASSQMDSRTDTQYF; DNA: TGCGCCAGCAGCCAAATGGACAGCCGCACAGATACGCAGTATTTT
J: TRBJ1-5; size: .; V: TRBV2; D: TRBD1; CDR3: CASSDRDRLGQPQHF; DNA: TGTGCCAGCAGCGACCGGGACAGGTTAGGTCAGCCCCAGCATTTT
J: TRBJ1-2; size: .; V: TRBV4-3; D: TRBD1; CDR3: CASSQGRTGGNGYTF; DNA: TGCGCCAGCAGCCAAGGACGGACAGGGGGCAATGGCTACACCTTC
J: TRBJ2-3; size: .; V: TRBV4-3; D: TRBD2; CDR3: CASSLGTSGAPDTQYF; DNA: TGCGCCAGCAGCCTGGGGACTAGCGGGGCGCCAGATACGCAGTATTTT
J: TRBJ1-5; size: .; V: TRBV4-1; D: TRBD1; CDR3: CASSQGQGYQPQHF; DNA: TGCGCCAGCAGCCAAGGACAGGGGTATCAGCCCCAGCATTTT
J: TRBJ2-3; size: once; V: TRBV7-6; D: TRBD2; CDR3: CASSLAERGSTDTQYF; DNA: TGTGCCAGCAGCTTAGCGGAGCGGGGTAGCACAGATACGCAGTATTTT
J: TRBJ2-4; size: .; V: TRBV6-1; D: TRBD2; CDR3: CASSEVLGREHKNIQYF; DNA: TGTGCCAGCAGTGAAGTTCTGGGGCGGGAGCACAAAAACATTCAGTACTTC
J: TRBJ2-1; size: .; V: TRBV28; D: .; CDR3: CASSPGHQPYNEQFF; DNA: TGTGCCAGCAGTCCAGGGCACCAGCCCTACAATGAGCAGTTCTTC
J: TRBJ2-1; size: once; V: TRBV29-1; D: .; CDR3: CSVGGTVNYNEQFF; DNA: TGCAGCGTTGGCGGGACAGTCAACTACAATGAGCAGTTCTTC
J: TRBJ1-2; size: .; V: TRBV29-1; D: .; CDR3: CSVSLGARRVDYGYTF; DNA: TGCAGCGTTTCTTTGGGGGCGCGAAGAGTTGACTATGGCTACACCTTC
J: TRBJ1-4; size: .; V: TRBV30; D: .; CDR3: CAWSRAQTNEKLFF; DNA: TGTGCCTGGAGTCGAGCTCAAACTAATGAAAAACTGTTTTTT
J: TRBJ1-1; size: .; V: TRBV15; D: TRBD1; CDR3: CATSRDQGGTEAFF; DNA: TGTGCCACCAGCAGAGATCAGGGGGGCACTGAAGCTTTCTTT
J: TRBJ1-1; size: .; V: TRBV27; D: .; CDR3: CASSLSGGMTEAFF; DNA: TGTGCCAGCAGTTTATCGGGAGGGATGACTGAAGCTTTCTTT
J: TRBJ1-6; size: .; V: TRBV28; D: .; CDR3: CASSPGLSSYNSPLHF; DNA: TGTGCCAGCAGCCCGGGGTTGAGCTCCTATAATTCACCCCTCCACTTT
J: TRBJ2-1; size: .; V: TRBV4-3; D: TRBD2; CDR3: CASSPAIGGGDYNEQFF; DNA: TGCGCCAGCAGCCCGGCAATTGGGGGGGGAGATTACAATGAGCAGTTCTTC
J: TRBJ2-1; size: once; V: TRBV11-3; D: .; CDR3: CASSLGGAFFNEQFF; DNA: TGTGCCAGCAGCTTAGGGGGCGCGTTTTTTAATGAGCAGTTCTTC
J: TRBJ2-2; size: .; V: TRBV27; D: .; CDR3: CASTSGGELFF; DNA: TGTGCCAGCACCTCAGGCGGGGAGCTGTTTTTT
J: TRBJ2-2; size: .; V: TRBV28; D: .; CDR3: CASSLPGNTGELFF; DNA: TGTGCCAGCAGTTTACCAGGGAACACCGGGGAGCTGTTTTTT
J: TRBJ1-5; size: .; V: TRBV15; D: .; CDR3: CATKLTPNNQPQHF; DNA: TGTGCTACTAAACTTACACCGAACAATCAGCCCCAGCATTTT
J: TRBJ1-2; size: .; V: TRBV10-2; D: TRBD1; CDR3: CASSDHEGQGYYGYTF; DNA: TGCGCCAGCAGTGACCACGAGGGACAGGGATACTATGGCTACACCTTC
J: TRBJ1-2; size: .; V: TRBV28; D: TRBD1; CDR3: CASSLPGTGVYGYTF; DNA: TGTGCCAGCAGTTTACCCGGGACAGGGGTCTATGGCTACACCTTC
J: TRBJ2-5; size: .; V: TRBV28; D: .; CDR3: CASSHSGGQGGETQYF; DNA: TGTGCCAGCAGCCATTCCGGCGGGCAGGGAGGCGAGACCCAGTACTTC
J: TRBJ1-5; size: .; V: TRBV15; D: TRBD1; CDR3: CATSGPDRDQPQHF; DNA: TGTGCCACCAGCGGACCCGACAGGGATCAGCCCCAGCATTTT
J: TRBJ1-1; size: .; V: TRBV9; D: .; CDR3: CASSVVVGGWNTEAFF; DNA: TGTGCCAGCAGCGTAGTGGTCGGGGGATGGAACACTGAAGCTTTCTTT
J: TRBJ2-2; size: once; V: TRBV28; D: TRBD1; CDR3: CASSLQGSTGELFF; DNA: TGTGCCAGCAGCCTACAGGGGAGCACCGGGGAGCTGTTTTTT
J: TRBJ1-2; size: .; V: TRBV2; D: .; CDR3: CASSGGSEPNYGYTF; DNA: TGTGCCAGCAGTGGCGGGTCAGAACCTAACTATGGCTACACCTTC
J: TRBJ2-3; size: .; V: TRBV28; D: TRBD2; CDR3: CASSLAGGRTDTQYF; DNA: TGTGCCAGCAGTTTAGCGGGGGGGAGAACGGATACGCAGTATTTT